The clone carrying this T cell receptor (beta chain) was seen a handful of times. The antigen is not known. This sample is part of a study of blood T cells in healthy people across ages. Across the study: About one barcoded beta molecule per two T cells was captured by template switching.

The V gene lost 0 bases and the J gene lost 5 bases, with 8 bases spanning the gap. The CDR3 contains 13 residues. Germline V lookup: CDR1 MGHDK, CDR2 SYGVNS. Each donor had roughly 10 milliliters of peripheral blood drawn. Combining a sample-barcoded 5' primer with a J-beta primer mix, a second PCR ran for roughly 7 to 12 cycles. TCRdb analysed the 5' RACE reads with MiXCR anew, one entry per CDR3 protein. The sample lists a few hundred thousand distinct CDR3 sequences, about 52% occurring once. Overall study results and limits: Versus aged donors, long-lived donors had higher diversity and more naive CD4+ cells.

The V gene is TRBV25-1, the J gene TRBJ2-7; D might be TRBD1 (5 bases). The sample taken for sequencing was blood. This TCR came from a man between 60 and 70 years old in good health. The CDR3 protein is CASSEYRVDEQYF. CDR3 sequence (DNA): TGTGCCAGCAGTGAATACAGGGTCGACGAGCAGTACTTC.